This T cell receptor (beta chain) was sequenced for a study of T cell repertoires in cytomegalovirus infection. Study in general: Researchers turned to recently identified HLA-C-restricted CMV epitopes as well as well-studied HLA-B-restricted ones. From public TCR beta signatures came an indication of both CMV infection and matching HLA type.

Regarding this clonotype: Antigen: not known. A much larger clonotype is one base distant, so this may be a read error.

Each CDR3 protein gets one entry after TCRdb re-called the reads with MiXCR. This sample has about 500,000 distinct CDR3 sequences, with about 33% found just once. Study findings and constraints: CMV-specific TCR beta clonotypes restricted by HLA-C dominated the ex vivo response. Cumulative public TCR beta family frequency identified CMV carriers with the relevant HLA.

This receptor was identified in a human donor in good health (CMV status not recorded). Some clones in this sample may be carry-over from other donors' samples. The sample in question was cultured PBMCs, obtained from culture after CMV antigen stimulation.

This CDR3 is CASSRGVSGSYKQYF. The CDR3 region has the DNA TGTGCCAGCAGCCGGGGGGTCTCGGGGTCCTACAAGCAGTACTTC. The rearrangement uses TRBV9 and TRBJ2-7; 7 bases align to TRBD2. Per germline, CDR1 SGDLS and CDR2 YYNGEE. This CDR3 comprises 15 residues.